This TCR beta chain was documented in a study of blood T cell repertoires in COVID-19. V trimming: 3 bases; J trimming: 9 bases; junction bases outside the gene matches: 6. Germline V gene data show CDR1 as SGDLS and CDR2 as YYNGEE. The CDR3 loop spans 15 amino acids. Libraries were prepared by immunoSEQ multiplex PCR; TCRdb keeps only in-frame clonotypes and omits some of them. The sample includes around 280,000 clones, approximately 80% seen only once; the top ten take around 3.7%. Sequencing used peripheral blood. This clonotype was obtained from a woman aged 45-65 years with active or convalescent COVID-19. This chain links TRBV9 with TRBJ2-1; 13 bases map to TRBD2. CDR3 sequence reads: CASSARTSGSGEQFF. The CDR3 bases are TGTGCCAGCAGCGCTCGGACTAGCGGGAGCGGTGAGCAGTTCTTC.